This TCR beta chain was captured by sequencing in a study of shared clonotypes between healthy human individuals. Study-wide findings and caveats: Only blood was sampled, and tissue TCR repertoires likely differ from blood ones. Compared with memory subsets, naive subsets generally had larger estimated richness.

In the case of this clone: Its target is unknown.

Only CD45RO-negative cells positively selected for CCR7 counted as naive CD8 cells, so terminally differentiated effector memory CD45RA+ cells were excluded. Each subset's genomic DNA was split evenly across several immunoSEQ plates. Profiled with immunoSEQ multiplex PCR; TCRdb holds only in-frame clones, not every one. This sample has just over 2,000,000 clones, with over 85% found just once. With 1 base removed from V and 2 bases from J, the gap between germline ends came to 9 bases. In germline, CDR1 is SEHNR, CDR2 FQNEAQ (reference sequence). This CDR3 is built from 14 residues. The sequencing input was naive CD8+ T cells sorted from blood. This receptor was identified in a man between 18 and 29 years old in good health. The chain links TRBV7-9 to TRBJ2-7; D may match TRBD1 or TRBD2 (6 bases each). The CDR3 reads CASSLEGGPYEQYF. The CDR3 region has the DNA TGTGCCAGCAGCTTAGAGGGGGGCCCCTACGAGCAGTACTTC.